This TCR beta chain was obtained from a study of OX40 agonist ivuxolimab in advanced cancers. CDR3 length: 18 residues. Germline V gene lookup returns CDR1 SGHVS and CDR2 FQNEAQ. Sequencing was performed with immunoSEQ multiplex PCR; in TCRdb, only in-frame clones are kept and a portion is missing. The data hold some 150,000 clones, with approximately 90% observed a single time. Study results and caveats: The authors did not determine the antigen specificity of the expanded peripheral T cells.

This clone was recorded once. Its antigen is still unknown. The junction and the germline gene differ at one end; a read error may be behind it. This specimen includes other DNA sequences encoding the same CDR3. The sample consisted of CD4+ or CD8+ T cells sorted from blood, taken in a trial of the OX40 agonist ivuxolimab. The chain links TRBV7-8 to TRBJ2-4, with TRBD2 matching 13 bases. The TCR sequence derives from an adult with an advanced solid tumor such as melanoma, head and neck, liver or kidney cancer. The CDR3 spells CASSSPLAGGLAKNIQYF. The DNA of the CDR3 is TGTGCTAGCAGCTCTCCACTAGCGGGAGGGCTGGCCAAAAACATTCAGTACTTC.